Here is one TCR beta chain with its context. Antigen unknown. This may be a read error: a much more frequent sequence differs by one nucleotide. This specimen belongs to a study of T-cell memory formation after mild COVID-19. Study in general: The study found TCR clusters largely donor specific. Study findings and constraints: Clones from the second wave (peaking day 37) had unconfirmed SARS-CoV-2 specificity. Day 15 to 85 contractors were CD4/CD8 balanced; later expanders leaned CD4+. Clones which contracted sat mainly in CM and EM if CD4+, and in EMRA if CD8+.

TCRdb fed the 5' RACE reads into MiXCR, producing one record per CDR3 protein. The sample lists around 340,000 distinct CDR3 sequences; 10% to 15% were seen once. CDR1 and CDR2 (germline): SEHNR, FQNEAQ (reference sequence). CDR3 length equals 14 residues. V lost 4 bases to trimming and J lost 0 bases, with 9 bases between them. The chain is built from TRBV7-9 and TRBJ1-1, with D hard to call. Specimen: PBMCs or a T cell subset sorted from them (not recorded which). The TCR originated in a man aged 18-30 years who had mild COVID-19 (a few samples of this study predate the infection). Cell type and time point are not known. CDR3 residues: CASSSWGLNTEAFF. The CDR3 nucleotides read TGTGCCAGCAGCTCTTGGGGTCTGAACACTGAAGCTTTCTTT.